Below, 6 T cell receptor beta chains from the same sample are listed, as sequenced in a study of blood T cell repertoires in COVID-19. Sequencing used immunoSEQ multiplex PCR; TCRdb keeps in-frame clones, though not all of them. The data show a few hundred thousand clones, with more than 90% seen just once and about 18% held by the top ten. The source material was PBMCs or T cells enriched from blood (not recorded which). Source of these receptors: a woman aged 30 to 39 who had recovered from COVID-19.

This rearrangement joins TRBV6-5 to TRBJ1-5; the D is unclear. V shed 1 base and J shed 0 bases, with 7 bases lying between them. This CDR3 contains 15 residues. Germline V gene data show CDR1 as MNHEY and CDR2 as SVGAGI. In nucleotides, the CDR3 is TGTGCCAGCAGTTACTTAGTTCTTAGCAATCAGCCCCAGCATTTT. This encodes CASSYLVLSNQPQHF.

This clone was picked up one time. The same CDR3 also results from other DNA sequences found in this sample. The V call is TRBV5-1, the J call TRBJ1-1; 8 nucleotides align to TRBD1. The CDR3 extends over 15 amino acids. Trimming took 0 bases from V and 1 from J; bases not matched to a gene: 2. The germline V gene encodes CDR1 SGHRS and CDR2 YFSETQ. CDR3 region: CASSLVGQGNTEAFF. DNA of the CDR3: TGCGCCAGCAGCTTGGTTGGACAGGGGAACACTGAAGCTTTCTTT.

This rearrangement joins TRBV10-3 to TRBJ2-7; TRBD1 aligns across 8 bases. Trimming cost V 2 bases and J 5 bases; bases outside gene matches: 2. CDR3 length: 13 residues. Germline values: CDR1 ENHRY, CDR2 SYGVKD. This chain's CDR3 is CAISEGQGHEQYF. The CDR3 nucleotides read TGTGCCATCAGTGAGGGACAGGGCCACGAGCAGTACTTC.

V usage is TRBV5-1 and J usage is TRBJ2-1; TRBD2 matches at 8 bases. The ends lost 3 bases at V and 7 bases at J; junction bases unmatched: 6. CDR1 and CDR2 from the germline V gene are SGHRS and YFSETQ. The CDR3 is 14 amino acids. In nucleotides, the CDR3 is TGCGCCAGCAGCTACCGGACTAGCAGGAATGAGCAGTTCTTC. Amino acids: CASSYRTSRNEQFF. The variable domain in full, with the rest retrieved from reference TRBV5-1 and TRBJ2-1, is KAGVTQTPRYLIKTRGQQVTLSCSPISGHRSVSWYQQTPGQGLQFLFEYFSETQRNKGNFPGRFSGRQFSNSRSEMNVSTLELGDSALYLCASSYRTSRNEQFFGPGTRLTVL.

The V and J genes are TRBV29-1 and TRBJ2-3, with a weak D call TRBD1 (5 bases). The V gene's germline CDR1 is SQVTM and CDR2 ANQGSEA. The CDR3 extends over 13 amino acids. The V end was cut by 6 bases, the J end by 2 bases, with 12 bases between. The CDR3 region has the DNA TGCAGCGTGACAGACCGACTCACAGATACGCAGTATTTT. Amino acid sequence: CSVTDRLTDTQYF.

This chain uses TRBV7-2 with TRBJ2-7; D is undetermined. This CDR3 has 12 amino acids. Trimming removed 6 bases from V and 3 bases from J, with 9 bases in between. Germline V gene lookup returns CDR1 SGHTA and CDR2 FQGNSA. The DNA for the CDR3 is TGTGCCAGCAGTCTTAGCCTCTACGAGCAGTACTTC. Protein sequence: CASSLSLYEQYF.